The next 5 T cell receptor beta chains were all read from a single sample in a study of blood T cell repertoires in COVID-19. The protocol was immunoSEQ multiplex PCR, while the TCRdb copy is restricted to in-frame clones and leaves out a portion. The sample shows around 80,000 clones, roughly 80% of them seen only once. Source material: peripheral blood. The origin of the receptors is a man aged 50 to 60 with COVID-19, enrolled during active disease.

This clone appeared a single time. The gene calls are TRBV2 and TRBJ1-1, with D possibly matching TRBD1 (5 bases). V was cut by 4 bases and J by 13 bases, with 16 bases left in between. From germline, CDR1 is SNHLY and CDR2 FYNNEI. The CDR3 loop spans 12 amino acids. CDR3 nucleotide sequence: TGTGCCAGCAGTGGCCGACGGGGACTGGATTTCTTT. The encoded protein is CASSGRRGLDFF.

This clone was counted between two and nine times. The V and J genes are TRBV2 and TRBJ2-2; 9 nucleotides match TRBD1. The CDR3 runs to 14 residues. Germline CDR1 and CDR2: SNHLY and FYNNEI. J was trimmed by 7 bases and V by 10 bases; bases with no gene match: 10. The CDR3 spells CATAGTGLVGELFF. CDR3 nucleotides: TGTGCCACTGCCGGGACAGGGTTGGTCGGGGAGCTGTTTTTT.

J is TRBJ1-5 and V is TRBV14; D may be TRBD1 (6 bases). This CDR3 is built from 18 residues. CDR1 is SGHDN and CDR2 is FVKESK in the germline V gene. V lost 1 base and J 4 bases, leaving 20 bases between the germline ends. The CDR3 nucleotides are TGTGCCAGCAGCCAAGTCAGGGCAGGGGTCGACTTTAATCAGCCCCAGCATTTT. Amino acids: CASSQVRAGVDFNQPQHF.

The V and J genes are TRBV6-5 and TRBJ2-7; TRBD1 aligns across 9 bases. The junction had 8 bases not matched to a gene; V was cut back by 7 bases and J by 1 base. This CDR3 is built from 15 residues. The germline V gene has CDR1 MNHEY and CDR2 SVGAGI. CDR3 nucleotide sequence: TGTGCCAGCACCTCCGGTGGGACAGGGTCCTACGAGCAGTACTTC. Encoded protein: CASTSGGTGSYEQYF.

This clone was detected ten times or more. The chain joins TRBV19 to TRBJ2-7; D perhaps matches TRBD2 (5 bases). CDR1 is LNHDA, CDR2 SQIVND, per germline (reference sequence). V shed 3 bases and J shed 3 bases, with 12 bases lying between them. The CDR3 is 14 amino acids. Written as DNA, the CDR3 is TGTGCCAGTAGTATGAAACTAGAGGGCTACGAGCAGTACTTC. It encodes CASSMKLEGYEQYF.